The 21 T cell receptor beta chains below were found in one sample sequenced in a study of blood T cell repertoires in COVID-19. The method was immunoSEQ multiplex PCR; TCRdb's version includes in-frame clones alone and lacks a portion of them. The data hold 200,000 or so clones, with 84% observed a single time. The sample comprised PBMCs or T cells enriched from blood (not recorded which). All receptors come from a man aged 60 to 75 who had recovered from COVID-19.

CDR3 nucleotides: TGCGCCAGCAGCCCCGGGTCGGCTACCTCCGATCAGCCCCAGCATTTT. Translated: CASSPGSATSDQPQHF. V usage is TRBV5-1 and J usage is TRBJ1-5; D uncertain. Germline V gene data show CDR1 as SGHRS and CDR2 as YFSETQ. The CDR3 contains 16 residues. Trimming shortened V by 4 bases and J by 5 bases, and 19 bases separated the two germline ends.

The V gene is TRBV2, the J gene TRBJ1-4; possibly TRBD1 for D (6 bases). CDR3 length: 14 residues. Deletions cut 3 bases from V and 11 bases from J, with 16 bases between. Germline-derived CDR1 and CDR2 are SNHLY and FYNNEI. The CDR3, as DNA: TGTGCCAGCAGTGACGACAGGAGCTCGGGGAAACTGTTTTTT. Translating gives CASSDDRSSGKLFF.

The V and J genes are TRBV18 and TRBJ1-6; D is undetermined. The CDR3 contains 14 residues. The germline V and J ends were trimmed by 3 bases and 1 base, with 4 bases remaining between them. CDR1 is KGHSH and CDR2 is LQKENI in the germline V gene. CDR3 sequence: CASSPGSYNSPLHF. CDR3 nucleotides: TGTGCCAGCTCACCCGGTTCCTATAATTCACCCCTCCACTTT.

The chain carries TRBV6-2 or TRBV6-3 and TRBJ2-7; D is perhaps TRBD1 (5 bases). The CDR3 is 13 residues long. Trimming removed 6 bases at V and 4 bases at J, with 13 bases between. Germline V gives CDR1 MNHEY, CDR2 SVGEGT. The CDR3 reads CASSARQFYEQYF. The CDR3 DNA sequence: TGTGCCAGCAGCGCTCGACAGTTTTACGAGCAGTACTTC.

The chain links TRBV15 to TRBJ2-2, with 9 bases that match TRBD1. The germline gives CDR1 LNHNV, CDR2 YYDKDF (reference sequence). The CDR3 runs 15 residues. The V gene end was trimmed by 0 bases and the J gene end by 6 bases; junction bases not matched to a gene: 2. CDR3 coding DNA: TGTGCCACCAGCAGAGATGGGACAGGGTCCGGGGAGCTGTTTTTT. Protein product: CATSRDGTGSGELFF.

The V call is TRBV11-1, the J call TRBJ2-7, with D tentatively TRBD1 (5 bases). The germline CDR1 and CDR2 sequences are SGHAT and FQDESV (reference sequence). The CDR3 is 14 amino acids. V was clipped by 5 bases and J by 3 bases, with 14 bases between them. CDR3: CASSRDSLVYEQYF. The CDR3 nucleotides are TGTGCCAGCAGCCGAGACAGTTTGGTCTACGAGCAGTACTTC.

V is TRBV6-2 or TRBV6-3 and J is TRBJ2-2, with TRBD1 matching over 8 bases. Trimming took 6 bases from V and 4 from J; bases not matched to a gene: 10. Germline-derived CDR1 and CDR2 are MNHEY and SVGEGT. The CDR3 consists of 16 residues. CDR3 loop: CASSPGQGRGTGELFF. The CDR3 DNA follows: TGTGCCAGCAGCCCTGGACAGGGTCGGGGCACCGGGGAGCTGTTTTTT.

The chain is built from TRBV3-1 (or the pseudogene TRBV3-2) and TRBJ2-1, with 8 bases identical to TRBD1. Germline V lookup: CDR1 LGHDT, CDR2 YNNKEL (reference sequence). V shed 0 bases and J 7 bases; nucleotides not matched to a gene: 2. The CDR3 loop spans 14 amino acids. This CDR3 is CASSQDDRGNEQFF. CDR3 nucleotides: TGTGCCAGCAGCCAAGATGACAGGGGTAATGAGCAGTTCTTC.

V gene TRBV6-4 combines with J gene TRBJ1-4; possible D gene TRBD1, 6 bases. Germline assignment: CDR1 MRHNA and CDR2 SNTAGT. The CDR3 is 12 amino acids. V lost 5 bases, J lost 13 bases, and 14 bases lay in between. The CDR3 DNA sequence: TGTGCCAGCAGTAGGGACACCTATCCACTGTTTTTT. This codes for CASSRDTYPLFF.

The chain employs TRBV6-6 and TRBJ2-3, with a tentative D call TRBD1 (6 bases). Germline V gene data show CDR1 as MNHNY and CDR2 as SVGAGI (reference sequence). The V end lost 8 bases, the J end lost 0 bases, and 12 bases lay between the germline ends. The CDR3 sequence is 14 residues long. The CDR3 coding sequence is TGTGCCAGCGCCAGAGGGGGTAGCACAGATACGCAGTATTTT. Amino acid sequence: CASARGGSTDTQYF.

This clone was counted once. V usage is TRBV5-6 and J usage is TRBJ2-7, with 7 nucleotides matching TRBD2. CDR1 and CDR2 (germline): SGHDT, YYEEEE. This CDR3 has 16 amino acids. V was pared by 0 bases and J by 7 bases, with 13 bases of the junction left unmatched. CDR3 DNA sequence: TGTGCCAGCAGCTTGGAGGGGCGGGGGAACTACGTAGAGCAGTACTTC. Its protein product is CASSLEGRGNYVEQYF.

This chain links TRBV7-8 with TRBJ1-2; D is perhaps TRBD1 (5 bases). The CDR3 runs to 15 residues. Germline V gene sequence: CDR1 SGHVS, CDR2 FQNEAQ. V shed 5 bases and J shed 1 base, with 14 bases lying between them. The CDR3 protein is CASSILGAGNYGYTF. The CDR3 nucleotides read TGTGCCAGCAGCATCCTAGGGGCTGGTAACTATGGCTACACCTTC.

The chain carries TRBV15 and TRBJ1-1; D is uncertain. This CDR3 contains 13 residues. Per the germline V gene, CDR1 is LNHNV and CDR2 is YYDKDF (reference sequence). V lost 8 bases and J 3 bases, leaving 13 bases between the germline ends. The CDR3 reads CATRREPYTEAFF. The CDR3 coding sequence is TGTGCCACCCGGCGGGAACCGTACACTGAAGCTTTCTTT. Full variable domain (remainder filled in from reference TRBV15 and TRBJ1-1): DAMVIQNPRYQVTQFGKPVTLSCSQTLNHNVMYWYQQKSSQAPKLLFHYYDKDFNNEADTPDNFQSRRPNTSFCFLDIRSPGLGDTAMYLCATRREPYTEAFFGQGTRLTVV.

The V call is TRBV29-1, the J call TRBJ1-1, with D possibly being TRBD1 (5 bases). V was trimmed by 5 bases and J by 1 base, leaving 11 bases between them. The CDR3 spans 13 residues. Germline assignment: CDR1 SQVTM and CDR2 ANQGSEA. CDR3 loop: CSVQGSWNTEAFF. CDR3 nucleotides: TGCAGCGTTCAGGGTTCTTGGAACACTGAAGCTTTCTTT.

The rearrangement joins TRBV6-5 to TRBJ1-5; the D is unclear. CDR1 MNHEY and CDR2 SVGAGI come from the germline V gene. The CDR3 sequence is 15 residues long. V lost 2 bases and J 0 bases, leaving 8 bases between the germline ends. The chain's CDR3 is CASSYNADSNQPQHF. CDR3 bases: TGTGCCAGCAGTTACAACGCAGATAGCAATCAGCCCCAGCATTTT.

The chain carries TRBV5-1 and TRBJ2-3; unclear D gene. Germline assignment: CDR1 SGHRS and CDR2 YFSETQ. V was shortened by 0 bases and J by 3 bases, with 8 bases between the two germline ends. The CDR3 covers 14 residues. Here the CDR3 reads CASSLGRGTDTQYF. CDR3 coding DNA: TGCGCCAGCAGCTTGGGGAGAGGAACAGATACGCAGTATTTT.

The gene calls are TRBV7-9 and TRBJ2-5; 10 bases fit TRBD2. This CDR3 region has 14 residues. Germline V lookup: CDR1 SEHNR, CDR2 FQNEAQ (reference sequence). The ends lost 4 bases at V and 3 bases at J; junction bases unmatched: 2. CDR3 nucleotide sequence: TGTGCCAGCAGCTACGGACTAGCGGAAGAGACCCAGTACTTC. This translates into CASSYGLAEETQYF.

This clone has a handful of counts. The CDR3 sequence is CATSGSGGDNQPQHF. DNA for the CDR3: TGTGCCACCAGTGGTTCAGGAGGGGACAATCAGCCCCAGCATTTT. The V and J genes are TRBV24-1 and TRBJ1-5, with D tentatively TRBD1 (5 bases). Looked up from germline, CDR1 is KGHDR and CDR2 is SFDVKD. V lost 5 bases to trimming and J lost 3 bases, with 13 bases between them. The CDR3 totals 15 residues.

CDR3 DNA sequence: TGCGCCAGCAGCTCATTACAGGAATCTGGCTACACCTTC. It yields the protein CASSSLQESGYTF. The chain recombines TRBV5-1 with TRBJ1-2; tentatively, D is TRBD1 (5 bases). Germline CDR1 and CDR2: SGHRS and YFSETQ. V was shortened by 3 bases and J by 7 bases, with 13 bases between the two germline ends. This CDR3 spans 13 amino acids.

The chain links TRBV5-1 to TRBJ1-3; D call uncertain. Trimming stripped 3 bases from V and 0 bases from J, with 13 bases between. The CDR3 extends over 16 amino acids. Germline V lookup: CDR1 SGHRS, CDR2 YFSETQ. The CDR3 DNA reads as TGCGCCAGCAGCTCGGCGGGGTCCGCCTCTGGAAACACCATATATTTT. It specifies CASSSAGSASGNTIYF.

The gene calls are TRBV29-1 and TRBJ2-2; 10 bases are a match to TRBD1. V was clipped by 7 bases and J by 7 bases; unmatched bases: 6. CDR3 length: 13 amino acids. In germline, CDR1 is SQVTM, CDR2 ANQGSEA. The chain's CDR3 is CSARQGASGELFF. The CDR3 DNA is TGCAGCGCCAGACAGGGGGCAAGCGGGGAGCTGTTTTTT.